Here is one T cell receptor (beta chain) with its context. The specificity of this receptor is unknown. No much larger clone exists at a distance of one base, and base qualities are not known. The protocol used for the library was the immunoSEQ multiplex PCR assay. For the multiplex PCR, a mixture combining 60 forward primers for TCR Vbeta segments and 13 reverse primers for TCR Jbeta segments was used. Amplification of the CDR3 region of rearranged TCR beta genes was performed with a multiplex PCR assay on genomic DNA. Amplified TCR beta libraries were sequenced as 87-base-pair reads on the Illumina HiSeq System. Turning to the authors' computational methods: Across the 500 to 750 repertoires, a later analysis counted 60 million to 90 million unique TCR beta chains, 8.5 million to 12 million of which were shared by at least two donors. Raw reads were error-corrected and collapsed into unique sequences with a nearest-neighbor algorithm that merged closely related sequences to remove PCR and sequencing errors. CDR3 sequences were aligned to IMGT reference sequences to assign V, D and J gene segments. For a sequence to be retained, a match of at least six nucleotides to both a V gene segment and a J gene segment was required. Rearrangements were called productive when the CDR3 lacked stop codons and stayed in frame with V and J; all others were non-productive. CDR3 was defined according to IMGT convention as the region running from the second conserved V-encoded cysteine to the conserved J-encoded phenylalanine. The earlier analysis of 500 to 650 of the donors excluded any sequence lacking an unambiguous match to a single V gene segment. An earlier analysis of a few hundred of the donors called V segments functional above 56.7% productive rearrangements and segregating when the between-donor standard deviation exceeded 5%. A statistical classification framework was built for diagnosing cytomegalovirus status from the catalog of TCR beta chain sequences. In a later analysis, V and J genes were assigned by comparing TCR nucleotide sequences against IMGT/GENE-DB human TR gene sequences. In a later analysis, CDR3 sequences and most-parsimonious VDJ recombination scenarios were assigned using the TCRdist pipeline. A later analysis defined each TCR beta chain by its CDR3 amino acid sequence plus V-gene family, and excluded reads lacking a unique V-gene family. As a way to deal with suspected cross-contamination and a sequencing artifact, a later analysis dropped roughly 600 nucleotide sequences that were highly shared and had low generation probability. In a later analysis, a clonal expansion index was calculated for each public chain from normalized within-repertoire ranks of inferred template counts. In a later analysis, generation probabilities were computed with a VDJ recombination model fitted to out-of-frame rearrangements, and the resulting probabilities were checked against IGoR. In a later analysis, TCR-TCR, TCR-HLA and TCR-CMV co-occurrence was scored with hypergeometric tests, and a repertoire-size bias correction was applied to TCR pairs. False discovery rates were estimated in a later analysis by permuting HLA or CMV assignments 20 times. In a later analysis, co-occurring TCRs were grouped using DBSCAN, with TCRdist sequence similarity added in when clustering inside HLA-allele-positive subsets. Co-occurrence clustering excluded repertoires with fewer than 30,000 or more than 120,000 public chains, plus five with anomalous nucleotide sharing. As stored in TCRdb, this immuneACCESS dataset retains in-frame rearrangements with V and J assigned. A fraction of the clones does not appear; measured against another copy, unresolved V genes explain less than half of the discrepancy, and the remainder lacks a known reason. V and J calls and clone size follow that table, whereas D and trimming were derived from the DNA. This sample lists roughly 63,000 clones; about 72% were detected once. The top ten hold nearly 25% of the sample.

Including the terminal cysteine and phenylalanine, the CDR3 comprises 13 residues. Only CDR3 DNA remains: 39 bases, in frame from the first base. V is pared back by 1 base and J by 7 bases, with 8 bases lying between the germline termini. The germline V gene (reference sequence) supplies CDR1 SEHNR and CDR2 FQNEAQ. These data originate in a study of cytomegalovirus exposure and HLA in healthy donors (dated by TCRdb to 2015 to 2018). With regard to the full study: In an earlier analysis of several hundred of the donors, 250 to 350 Gb of sequence data and about 110 million unique TCR beta sequences from 150 million to 200 million T cells were reported. About 300 gigabases of sequencing data and tens of millions of unique TCR sequences were included in an early release covering roughly 700 HLA-typed donors. The genetic ancestry cluster associated with self-reported Caucasian donors included approximately 85% of the roughly 400 genotyped donors. The study aimed to test whether signatures of past pathogen exposure could be identified by cataloging public T cell receptors. The T cell repertoires of roughly 660 subjects were profiled by immunosequencing and related to cytomegalovirus serostatus. In addition to the first cohort of hundreds of subjects, a separate validation cohort of 130 or so different subjects was used. To predict cytomegalovirus infection status, the study brought together high-throughput TCR immunosequencing, statistical association of individual TCRs with disease status, and machine learning. A later analysis re-analyzed previously published TCR beta repertoires from approximately 670 donors and added high-resolution HLA genotyping to study TCR occurrence patterns. Rather than drawing on any new phenotypic data, the later analysis identified candidate immune exposures from TCR beta sequences and the way those sequences occurred across donors. In an earlier analysis of roughly 580 of the donors, high-throughput TCR beta sequencing was used to judge whether each TCR beta V gene segment behaved as functional or pseudogenic. Donor age, sex, ethnicity and CMV serostatus were compiled together with the repertoire data. A later genetic analysis used genome-wide SNP genotypes for about 60% of the roughly 700 donors, treating that subset as a discovery cohort. All discovery cohort repertoires had been generated on a single sequencing platform. Class I and class II HLA loci were covered by the typing at four-digit resolution. The number of typed donors differed by locus: about 629-640 for A, B, C, DRB1 and DQB1; roughly 510 for DQA1; fewer than 610 for DPA1; and around 470 for DPB1. Roughly 5 DR-DQ haplotypes were handled as single units for association and clustering, since linkage in the cohort was strong. Among approximately 370 genotyped donors of the cohort, an average of roughly 230,000 unique TCR beta nucleotide sequences was sequenced per donor, of which about 18% were non-productive. Overall study outcomes, separate from this receptor: In vitro tests confirmed that a few of the cytomegalovirus-associated TCR beta chains recognize cytomegalovirus antigens. In a later analysis, HLA-associated TCR beta chains were found to be more clonally expanded and to have lower generation probabilities than equally common non-associated chains. Linkage disequilibrium might explain the correlated functional status among segregating V segments, but an unknown experimental factor could not be ruled out. A later analysis found that TCR association rates varied across HLA loci, with DRB1 alleles showing the most associated TCRs and HLA-C alleles the fewest. A further reported finding was that TCR beta sequences accurately predicted the HLA-A and HLA-B alleles for most subjects in the first cohort. Broadly in line with IMGT annotations, most TCR beta V segments showed up in productive rearrangements about 87% or about 30% of the time in an earlier analysis of 450 to 600 of the donors. Some IMGT-functional V segments, including TRBV6-2 and TRBV6-3, could not be distinguished by the 87-base-pair reads and were therefore excluded. The classifier was reported to diagnose cytomegalovirus status with high specificity and sensitivity in both the original and validation cohorts. Most TCR sequences were seen in very few donors, while some public TCRs were found in many individuals. The only immune exposure information available for the cohort was CMV serostatus. Specific HLA alleles were associated with 15,000 to 20,000 TCR beta sequences at a false discovery rate of 0.05 in a later analysis. Because counts were too low, seventeen rarely observed V segments, including chromosome 9 orphons, were left out of the earlier analysis of some 640 of the donors. A cluster of highly shared sequence variants was judged likely to represent a technical artifact of the sequencing pipeline. In a later genetic analysis, fewer N-insertions in productive TCRs were reported among donors in an Asian-associated ancestry cluster than the approximately 670-donor mean. A later genetic analysis associated a missense DCLRE1C variant with V-gene and J-gene trimming of TCR beta chains, and an independent cohort replicated the association. In this cohort, only TCR beta chains were sequenced, and detectable features were limited by the absence of alpha or paired-chain data. When HLA alleles, especially DR and DQ, strongly co-occurred, attributing TCR associations to individual alleles was difficult. The study listed 170 or so TCR beta chains as associated with cytomegalovirus. The authors suggested that the approach could potentially be generalized to other disease states and immunological phenotypes. Roughly uniform sequencing depth across donors was assumed in presence/absence analyses, although this assumption may not hold. HLA typing was unavailable for some donors at each locus, so association tests used only the typed subset. According to a later analysis, most CMV-associated TCR beta chains appeared to be HLA-restricted, and the HLA associations seemed to be driven largely by CMV exposure. In a later analysis, several top co-occurrence clusters were reported to appear linked to parvovirus B19, influenza, CMV and Epstein-Barr virus.

The cohort was made up of approximately 670 healthy bone marrow donors. All cohort members were sampled while nominally healthy, although unrecorded immune exposures were likely present. The donor was CMV seropositive and was included in the group of around 300 seropositive cohort members. A peripheral blood sample was provided by each donor, and peripheral blood mononuclear cells were used for TCR beta sequencing. The Qiagen DNeasy Blood Extraction Kit was used to extract genomic DNA from the blood cell samples. The V and J segments used are TRBV7-9 and TRBJ1-5; the D gene is possibly TRBD1, with 6 bases matching. The source material was PBMCs. The origin of this receptor is a man aged 45-65 years in good health and CMV-seropositive. The CDR3 protein is CASSLGTAQPQHF. The DNA is TGTGCCAGCAGCTTAGGGACAGCCCAGCCCCAGCATTTT.